Reported below is one T cell receptor (beta chain). The data belong to a study of shared clonotypes between healthy human individuals. This CDR3 comprises 15 residues. CDR1 SGHRS and CDR2 YFSETQ come from the germline V gene. The ends were cut back, 0 bases at V and 10 bases at J, with 18 bases in the middle. At the deep level, the assay was run. This table comes from immunoSEQ multiplex PCR, and its TCRdb copy is limited to in-frame clones, with some not included. The sample has 2 million to 2.5 million clones; 85% to 95% are singletons. The sample comprised naive CD4+ T cells from PBMCs. Subset specified: CD45RA+ positively selected. The genes are TRBV5-1 and TRBJ2-3; D remains ambiguous. The TCR originated in a man aged 18 to 29 in good health. Some clones in this sample may be carry-over from other donors' samples. The CDR3 loop is CASSLDGLSFGSQYF. The CDR3 region has the DNA TGCGCCAGCAGCTTGGACGGTCTTTCTTTCGGGTCGCAGTATTTT.